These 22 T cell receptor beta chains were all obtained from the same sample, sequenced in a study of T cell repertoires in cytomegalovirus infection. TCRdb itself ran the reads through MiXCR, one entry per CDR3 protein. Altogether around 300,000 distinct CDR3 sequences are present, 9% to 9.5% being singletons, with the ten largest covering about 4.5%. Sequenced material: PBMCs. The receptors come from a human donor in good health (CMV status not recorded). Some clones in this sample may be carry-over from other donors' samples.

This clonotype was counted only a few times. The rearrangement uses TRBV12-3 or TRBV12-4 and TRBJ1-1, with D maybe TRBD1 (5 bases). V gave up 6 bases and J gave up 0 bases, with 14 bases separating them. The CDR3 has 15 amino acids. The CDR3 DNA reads TGTGCCAGCAGCACCCAGGGCGGCATGAACACTGAAGCTTTCTTT. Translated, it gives CASSTQGGMNTEAFF.

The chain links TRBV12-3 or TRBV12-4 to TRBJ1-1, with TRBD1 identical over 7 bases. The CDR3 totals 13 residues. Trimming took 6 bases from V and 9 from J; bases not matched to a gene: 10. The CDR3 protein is CASRAWDSSQAFF. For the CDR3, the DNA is TGTGCCAGCAGGGCCTGGGACAGCTCCCAAGCTTTCTTT.

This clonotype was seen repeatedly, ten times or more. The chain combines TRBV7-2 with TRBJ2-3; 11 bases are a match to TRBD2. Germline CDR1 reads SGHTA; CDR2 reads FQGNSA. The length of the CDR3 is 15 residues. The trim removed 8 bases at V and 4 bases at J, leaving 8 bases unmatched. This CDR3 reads CASGNSGGAADTQYF. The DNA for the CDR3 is TGTGCCAGCGGCAATAGCGGGGGGGCCGCAGATACGCAGTATTTT.

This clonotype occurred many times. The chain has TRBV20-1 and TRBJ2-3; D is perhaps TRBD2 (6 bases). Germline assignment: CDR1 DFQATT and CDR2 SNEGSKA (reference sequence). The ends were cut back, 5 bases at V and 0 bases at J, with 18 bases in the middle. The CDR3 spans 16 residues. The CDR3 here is CSALAPGSKSTDTQYF. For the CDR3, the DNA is TGCAGTGCTCTAGCGCCCGGCTCGAAAAGCACAGATACGCAGTATTTT.

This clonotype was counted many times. The CDR3 spells CASSLLPGGSYEQYF. For the CDR3, the DNA is TGTGCCAGCAGCCTACTCCCAGGGGGGTCATACGAGCAGTACTTC. The rearrangement uses TRBV7-2 and TRBJ2-7; a possible D gene is TRBD1 (7 bases). V was cut by 5 bases and J by 4 bases, with 18 bases left in between. This CDR3 is 15 amino acids long. CDR1 SGHTA and CDR2 FQGNSA come from the germline V gene. The whole variable domain, remainder taken from reference TRBV7-2 and TRBJ2-7, is GAGVSQSPSNKVTEKGKDVELRCDPISGHTALYWYRQSLGQGLEFLIYFQGNSAPDKSGLPSDRFSAERTGGSVSTLTIQRTQQEDSAVYLCASSLLPGGSYEQYFGPGTRLTVT.

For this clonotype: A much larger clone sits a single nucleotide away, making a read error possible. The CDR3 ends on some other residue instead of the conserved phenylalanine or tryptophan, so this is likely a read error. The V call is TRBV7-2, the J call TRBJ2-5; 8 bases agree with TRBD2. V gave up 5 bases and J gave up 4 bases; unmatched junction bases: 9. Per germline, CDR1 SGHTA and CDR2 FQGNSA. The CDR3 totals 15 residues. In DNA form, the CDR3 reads TGTGCCAGCAGCCCCGCCGGGGGGGGCGGAGAGACCCAGTACGTC. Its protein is CASSPAGGGGETQYV.

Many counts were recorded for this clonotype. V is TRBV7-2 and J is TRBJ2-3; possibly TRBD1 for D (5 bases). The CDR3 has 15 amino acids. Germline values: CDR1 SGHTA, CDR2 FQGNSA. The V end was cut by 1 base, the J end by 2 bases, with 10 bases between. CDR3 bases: TGTGCCAGCAGCTTAGATCGGACAATCACAGATACGCAGTATTTT. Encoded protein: CASSLDRTITDTQYF.

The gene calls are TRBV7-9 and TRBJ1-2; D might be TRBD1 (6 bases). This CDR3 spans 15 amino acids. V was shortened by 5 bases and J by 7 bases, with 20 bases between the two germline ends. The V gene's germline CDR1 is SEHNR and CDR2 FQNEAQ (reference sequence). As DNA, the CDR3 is TGTGCCAGCAGCCCACACAGGGTTCGGTATGCTGGCTACACCTTC. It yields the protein CASSPHRVRYAGYTF. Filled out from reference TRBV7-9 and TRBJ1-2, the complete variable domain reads DTGVSQNPRHKITKRGQNVTFRCDPISEHNRLYWYRQTLGQGPEFLTYFQNEAQLEKSRLLSDRFSAERPKGSFSTLEIQRTEQGDSAMYLCASSPHRVRYAGYTFGSGTRLTVV.

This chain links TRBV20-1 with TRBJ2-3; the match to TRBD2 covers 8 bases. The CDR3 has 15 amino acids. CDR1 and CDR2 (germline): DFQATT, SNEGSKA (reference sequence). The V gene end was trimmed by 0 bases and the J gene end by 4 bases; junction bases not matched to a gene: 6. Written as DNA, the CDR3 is TGCAGTGCTAGAGATTCTAGCGGGCCTCCAGATACGCAGTATTTT. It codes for CSARDSSGPPDTQYF.

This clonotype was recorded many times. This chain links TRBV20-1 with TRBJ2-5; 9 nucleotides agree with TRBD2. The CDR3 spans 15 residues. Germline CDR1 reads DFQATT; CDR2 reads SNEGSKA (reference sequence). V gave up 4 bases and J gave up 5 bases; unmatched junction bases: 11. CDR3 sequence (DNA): TGCAGTGCTATTGCCGGGACTAGCCCAAGGGAGACCCAGTACTTC. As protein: CSAIAGTSPRETQYF.

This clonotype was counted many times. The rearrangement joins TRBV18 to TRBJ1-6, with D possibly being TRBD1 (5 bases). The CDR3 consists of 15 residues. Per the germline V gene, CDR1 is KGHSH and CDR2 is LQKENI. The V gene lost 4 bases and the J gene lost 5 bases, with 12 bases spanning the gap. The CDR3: CASSLGRVDNSPLHF. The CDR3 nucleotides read TGTGCCAGCTCACTGGGACGGGTCGATAATTCACCCCTCCACTTT.

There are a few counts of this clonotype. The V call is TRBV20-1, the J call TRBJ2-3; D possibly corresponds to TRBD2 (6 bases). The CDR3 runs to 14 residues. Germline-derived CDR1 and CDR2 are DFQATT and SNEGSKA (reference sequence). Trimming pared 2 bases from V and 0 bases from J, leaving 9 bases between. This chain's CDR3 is CSARWAGSTDTQYF. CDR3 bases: TGCAGTGCTAGATGGGCGGGGAGCACAGATACGCAGTATTTT.

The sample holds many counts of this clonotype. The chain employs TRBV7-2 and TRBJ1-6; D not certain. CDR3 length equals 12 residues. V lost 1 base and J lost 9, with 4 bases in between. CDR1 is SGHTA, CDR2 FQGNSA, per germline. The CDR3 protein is CASSLGRSPLHF. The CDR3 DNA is TGTGCCAGCAGCTTAGGACGTTCACCCCTCCACTTT.

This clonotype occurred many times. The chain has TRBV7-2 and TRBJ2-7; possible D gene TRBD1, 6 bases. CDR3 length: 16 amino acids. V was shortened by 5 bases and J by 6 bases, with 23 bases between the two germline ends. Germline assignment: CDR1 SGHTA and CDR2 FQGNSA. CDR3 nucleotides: TGTGCCAGCAGCCACCGGGACACCACCTCTTGGGGCGAGCAGTACTTC. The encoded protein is CASSHRDTTSWGEQYF.

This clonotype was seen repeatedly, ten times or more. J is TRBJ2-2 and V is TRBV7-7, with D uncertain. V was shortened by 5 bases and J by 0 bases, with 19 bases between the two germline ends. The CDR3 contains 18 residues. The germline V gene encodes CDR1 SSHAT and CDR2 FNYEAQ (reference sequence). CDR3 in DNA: TGTGCCAGCAGCCCAAAAACCGTTGGAAACGCGAACACCGGGGAGCTGTTTTTT. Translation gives CASSPKTVGNANTGELFF.

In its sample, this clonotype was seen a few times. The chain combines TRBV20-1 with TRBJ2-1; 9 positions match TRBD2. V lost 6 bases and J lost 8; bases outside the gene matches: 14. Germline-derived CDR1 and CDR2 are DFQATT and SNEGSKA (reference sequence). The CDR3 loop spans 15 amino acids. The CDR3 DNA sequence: TGCAGTGCCCCCCCTCCGGGACTAGCTCTTGATGAGCAGTTCTTC. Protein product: CSAPPPGLALDEQFF.

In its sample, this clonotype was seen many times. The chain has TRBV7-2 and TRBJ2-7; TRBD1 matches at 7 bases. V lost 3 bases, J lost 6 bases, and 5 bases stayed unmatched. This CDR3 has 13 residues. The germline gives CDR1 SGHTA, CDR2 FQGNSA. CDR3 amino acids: CASSFDRVSEQYF. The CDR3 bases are TGTGCCAGCAGCTTCGACAGGGTGAGCGAGCAGTACTTC.

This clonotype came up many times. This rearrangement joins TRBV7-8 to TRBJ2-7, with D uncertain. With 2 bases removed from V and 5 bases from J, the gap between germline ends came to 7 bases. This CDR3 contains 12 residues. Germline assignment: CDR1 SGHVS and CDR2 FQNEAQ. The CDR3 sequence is CASSLRVDEQYF. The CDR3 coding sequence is TGTGCCAGCAGCTTACGAGTAGACGAGCAGTACTTC.

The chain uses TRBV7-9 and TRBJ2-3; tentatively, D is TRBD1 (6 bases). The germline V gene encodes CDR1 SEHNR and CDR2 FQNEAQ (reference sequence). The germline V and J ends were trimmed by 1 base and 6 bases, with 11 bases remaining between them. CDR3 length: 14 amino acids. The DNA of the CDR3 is TGTGCCAGCAGCTTAGGACCAGGGGAGGATACGCAGTATTTT. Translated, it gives CASSLGPGEDTQYF.

In nucleotides, the CDR3 is TGTGCCAGCAGCTTATGGAGGGGGAGTGAAAAACTGTTTTTT. This codes for CASSLWRGSEKLFF. The genes are TRBV11-2 and TRBJ1-4; D is perhaps TRBD1 (6 bases). Trimming stripped 2 bases from V and 7 bases from J, with 11 bases between. The CDR3 spans 14 residues. The germline gives CDR1 SGHAT, CDR2 FQNNGV.

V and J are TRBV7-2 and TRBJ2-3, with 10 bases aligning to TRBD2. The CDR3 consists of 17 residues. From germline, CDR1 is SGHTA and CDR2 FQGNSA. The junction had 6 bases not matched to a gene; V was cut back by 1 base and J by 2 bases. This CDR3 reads CASSLGVAGGFTDTQYF. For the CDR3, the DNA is TGTGCCAGCAGCTTAGGAGTAGCGGGAGGATTCACAGATACGCAGTATTTT.

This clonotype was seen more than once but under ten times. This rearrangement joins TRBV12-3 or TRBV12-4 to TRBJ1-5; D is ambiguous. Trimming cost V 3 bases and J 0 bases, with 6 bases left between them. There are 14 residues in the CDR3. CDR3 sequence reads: CASSLVNSNQPQHF. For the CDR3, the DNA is TGTGCCAGCAGTTTGGTCAATAGCAATCAGCCCCAGCATTTT.